Following are 8 T cell receptor beta chains from one sample sequenced in a study of control samples from healthy donors and cancer patients. Libraries were prepared by immunoSEQ multiplex PCR; TCRdb keeps only in-frame clonotypes and omits some of them. The repertoire shows fewer than 200,000 clones; the top ten hold roughly 2%. Material: blood. These receptors all come from a woman in her 30s in good health.

V gene TRBV5-4 combines with J gene TRBJ1-1; D unclear. The length of the CDR3 is 15 residues. Trimming removed 4 bases from V and 0 bases from J, with 13 bases in between. Germline CDR1 SGHNT, CDR2 YYREEE (reference sequence). The DNA for the CDR3 is TGTGCCAGCAGCCCACTCCCGGTCATGAACACTGAAGCTTTCTTT. It codes for CASSPLPVMNTEAFF. Drawing the rest from reference TRBV5-4 and TRBJ1-1, the complete variable domain is ETGVTQSPTHLIKTRGQQVTLRCSSQSGHNTVSWYQQALGQGPQFIFQYYREEENGRGNFPPRFSGLQFPNYSSELNVNALELDDSALYLCASSPLPVMNTEAFFGQGTRLTVV.

V and J are TRBV14 and TRBJ2-1, with 11 bases fitting TRBD1. V lost 9 bases and J lost 6; bases outside the gene matches: 7. This CDR3 comprises 14 residues. Germline CDR1 reads SGHDN; CDR2 reads FVKESK. Here the CDR3 DNA reads TGTGCCAGTACGGGACAGGGGGGTTTCAATGAGCAGTTCTTC. Translation: CASTGQGGFNEQFF.

The rearrangement joins TRBV3-1 (or the pseudogene TRBV3-2) to TRBJ2-7; 9 positions agree with TRBD2. The CDR3 has 17 residues. Unmatched junction bases numbered 6, after V lost 0 bases and J lost 0 bases. Per germline, CDR1 LGHDT and CDR2 YNNKEL (reference sequence). CDR3: CASSQDQGRGGSYEQYF. The CDR3, as DNA: TGTGCCAGCAGCCAAGATCAAGGGCGGGGGGGCTCCTACGAGCAGTACTTC.

The chain couples TRBV7-9 to TRBJ1-2, with a weak D call TRBD1 (5 bases). The germline gives CDR1 SEHNR, CDR2 FQNEAQ (reference sequence). This CDR3 is built from 17 residues. Trimming removed 2 bases from V and 0 bases from J, with 16 bases in between. The CDR3 here is CASSLLGRTIANYGYTF. The DNA of the CDR3 is TGTGCCAGCAGCTTATTGGGACGGACAATAGCTAACTATGGCTACACCTTC.

The V gene is TRBV9, the J gene TRBJ1-4, with 11 bases aligning to TRBD1. Germline CDR1 reads SGDLS; CDR2 reads YYNGEE. With 3 bases clipped from V and 7 bases from J, the junction kept 11 bases outside the gene matches. This CDR3 contains 17 residues. CDR3 DNA: TGTGCCAGCAGCGCTCCCCCAACTGGGACAGGGGGTGAAAAACTGTTTTTT. Protein sequence: CASSAPPTGTGGEKLFF.

The chain uses TRBV10-1 and TRBJ1-3; D is possibly TRBD1 (5 bases). Germline-derived CDR1 and CDR2 are WNHNN and SYGVQD (reference sequence). V lost 6 bases and J lost 0, with 15 bases in between. The CDR3 runs to 16 residues. The CDR3 DNA follows: TGCGCCAGCAGCACCGGGACGGCCGTCTCTGGAAACACCATATATTTT. This encodes CASSTGTAVSGNTIYF.

J is TRBJ1-1 and V is TRBV6-5; TRBD1 matches 7 bases. The CDR3 spans 15 residues. The J segment lost 5 bases and the V segment lost 6 bases, leaving 12 bases of the junction unmatched. CDR1 MNHEY and CDR2 SVGAGI come from the germline V gene. CDR3 amino acids: CASSSDRVFNTEAFF. The CDR3 DNA reads TGTGCCAGCAGCAGCGACAGGGTGTTTAATACTGAAGCTTTCTTT.

This chain connects TRBV2 to TRBJ1-2; 7 nucleotides match TRBD1. The germline gives CDR1 SNHLY, CDR2 FYNNEI. The CDR3 contains 13 residues. Germline trimming cut 6 bases from V and 6 bases from J; bases unmatched to any gene: 7. The CDR3 DNA follows: TGTGCCAGCAGCGAACAGGGGCCGGATGGCTACACCTTC. It encodes CASSEQGPDGYTF.